This paragraph reports one T cell receptor beta chain. The entry originates in a study of metastatic and nonmetastatic thyroid tumors. How the authors handled the data: Differences in CDR3 between clinicopathological groups were drawn on to build a classifier intended to discriminate distant-metastatic papillary thyroid cancer patients. TCRdb reprocessed the PCR reads via MiXCR. The V and J calls, along with clone size, are taken from TCRdb and not from the paper's own processing. The table has about 9,600 clones, around 33% seen once. V lost 6 bases and J lost 8; bases outside the gene matches: 14. Germline lookup yields CDR1 DFQATT and CDR2 SNEGSKA (reference sequence). This CDR3 spans 15 amino acids. Patients underwent thyroid surgery, and none had received any treatment before it.

This receptor was obtained from a female donor with papillary thyroid cancer or a benign thyroid nodule (not recorded which). Some clones in this sample may be carry-over from other donors' samples. Sample: tumor tissue. The V and J genes are TRBV20-1 and TRBJ2-1, with 9 bases lining up with TRBD2. The CDR3: CSAIPTSGHGDEQFF. The CDR3 DNA sequence: TGCAGTGCCATTCCGACTAGCGGTCATGGCGATGAGCAGTTCTTC.